Below are 8 T cell receptor beta chains sequenced from a single sample in a study of cytomegalovirus exposure and HLA in healthy donors. PCR employed 60 Vbeta and 13 Jbeta primers. Profiled with immunoSEQ multiplex PCR; TCRdb holds only in-frame clones, not every one. This table holds approximately 100,000 clones, roughly 80% found once. The sequencing sample was made of PBMCs. The receptors were sampled from a middle-aged woman in good health and CMV-seronegative.

The CDR3 DNA is TGTGCCAGCAGCCCTTCCACTAGCGGGAGTTATGAGCAGTACTTC. Translation: CASSPSTSGSYEQYF. The chain carries TRBV28 and TRBJ2-7, with 11 bases aligning to TRBD2. The CDR3 consists of 15 residues. Trimming at V came to 6 bases and at J to 7 bases, leaving 11 bases not matched to a gene. Per germline, CDR1 MDHEN and CDR2 SYDVKM.

The CDR3 here is CASSLGQHTGSKETQYF. The CDR3 nucleotides are TGTGCCAGCAGCTTAGGGCAGCACACCGGGTCGAAGGAGACCCAGTACTTC. The V call is TRBV7-8, the J call TRBJ2-5; D remains unclear. The length of the CDR3 is 17 residues. The V end was cut by 1 base, the J end by 5 bases, with 20 bases between. Germline V gene sequence: CDR1 SGHVS, CDR2 FQNEAQ.

This chain connects TRBV7-2 to TRBJ1-1; TRBD1 is a possible D gene (6 bases). Trimming took off 5 bases at V and 3 bases at J, with 16 bases between the two ends. In germline, CDR1 is SGHTA, CDR2 FQGNSA. There are 15 residues in the CDR3. Here the CDR3 reads CASSGGGIRHTEAFF. CDR3 bases: TGTGCCAGCAGCGGGGGGGGCATACGGCACACTGAAGCTTTCTTT.

V gene TRBV7-2 combines with J gene TRBJ1-4; 7 positions match TRBD1. The CDR3 covers 14 residues. The ends lost 5 bases at V and 8 bases at J; junction bases unmatched: 8. Per the germline V gene, CDR1 is SGHTA and CDR2 is FQGNSA. Written as DNA, the CDR3 is TGTGCCAGCAGCCTCCAGGGGGGAGGCGAAAAACTGTTTTTT. Protein sequence: CASSLQGGGEKLFF.

This sequence joins TRBV5-5 and TRBJ1-2; TRBD1 might be the D (6 bases). The CDR3 spans 15 residues. Trimming pared 4 bases from V and 0 bases from J, leaving 13 bases between. From germline, CDR1 is SGHKS and CDR2 YYEKEE (reference sequence). The chain's CDR3 is CASSPRQAANYGYTF. The CDR3 region has the DNA TGTGCCAGCAGCCCTAGACAGGCCGCTAACTATGGCTACACCTTC. The full variable domain, with the rest looked up from reference TRBV5-5 and TRBJ1-2, is DAGVTQSPTHLIKTRGQQVTLRCSPISGHKSVSWYQQVLGQGPQFIFQYYEKEERGRGNFPDRFSARQFPNYSSELNVNALLLGDSALYLCASSPRQAANYGYTFGSGTRLTVV.

The table lists this clone with a few counts. The chain uses TRBV30 and TRBJ2-7, with 9 bases matching TRBD2. The junction had 11 bases not matched to a gene; V was cut back by 5 bases and J by 0 bases. CDR3 length: 16 residues. Per the germline V gene, CDR1 is GTSNPN and CDR2 is SVGIG (reference sequence). The CDR3 reads CAWEEGLAGFSYEQYF. In nucleotides, the CDR3 is TGTGCCTGGGAGGAGGGGCTAGCGGGATTCTCCTACGAGCAGTACTTC.

The sample holds a few counts of this clone. The chain joins TRBV28 to TRBJ2-1, with 8 nucleotides matching TRBD1. This CDR3 region has 15 residues. V was clipped by 3 bases and J by 7 bases; unmatched bases: 8. Per the germline V gene, CDR1 is MDHEN and CDR2 is SYDVKM. CDR3 in DNA: TGTGCCAGCAGTTTTGTCCTGGGACAGGATAATGAGCAGTTCTTC. Its translation: CASSFVLGQDNEQFF.

The chain couples TRBV18 to TRBJ1-3; possible D gene TRBD1, 6 bases. The CDR3 has 17 amino acids. Germline loops: CDR1 KGHSH, CDR2 LQKENI. Trimming left V 3 bases short and J 0 bases short, with 15 bases between. The CDR3 protein is CASSPSGTSPSGNTIYF. The CDR3 DNA sequence: TGTGCCAGCTCACCGTCCGGGACATCCCCCTCTGGAAACACCATATATTTT.